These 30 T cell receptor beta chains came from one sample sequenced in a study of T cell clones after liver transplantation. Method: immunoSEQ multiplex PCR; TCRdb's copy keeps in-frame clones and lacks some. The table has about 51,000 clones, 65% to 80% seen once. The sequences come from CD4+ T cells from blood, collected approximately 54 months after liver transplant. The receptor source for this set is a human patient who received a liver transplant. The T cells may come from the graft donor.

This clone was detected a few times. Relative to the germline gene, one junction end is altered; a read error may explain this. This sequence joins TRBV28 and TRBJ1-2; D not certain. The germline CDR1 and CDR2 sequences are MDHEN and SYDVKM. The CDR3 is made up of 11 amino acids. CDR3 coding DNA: TGTGCCAGCAGTTTCCAAAATCGGGGTAACTTC. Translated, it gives CASSFQNRGNF.

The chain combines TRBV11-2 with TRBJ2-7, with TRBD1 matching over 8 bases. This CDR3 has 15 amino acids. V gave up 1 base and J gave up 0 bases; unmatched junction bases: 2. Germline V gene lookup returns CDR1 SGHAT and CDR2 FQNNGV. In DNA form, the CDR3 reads TGTGCCAGCAGCTTAGGGGGGACAGGCTCCTACGAGCAGTACTTC. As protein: CASSLGGTGSYEQYF.

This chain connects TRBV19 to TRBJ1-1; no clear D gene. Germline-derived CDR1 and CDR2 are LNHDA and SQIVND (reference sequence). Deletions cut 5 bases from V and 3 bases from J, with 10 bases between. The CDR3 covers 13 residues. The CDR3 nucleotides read TGTGCCAGTAGTTACCAGCGTGACACTGAAGCTTTCTTT. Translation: CASSYQRDTEAFF. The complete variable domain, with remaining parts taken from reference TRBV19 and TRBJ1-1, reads DGGITQSPKYLFRKEGQNVTLSCEQNLNHDAMYWYRQDPGQGLRLIYYSQIVNDFQKGDIAEGYSVSREKKESFPLTVTSAQKNPTAFYLCASSYQRDTEAFFGQGTRLTVV.

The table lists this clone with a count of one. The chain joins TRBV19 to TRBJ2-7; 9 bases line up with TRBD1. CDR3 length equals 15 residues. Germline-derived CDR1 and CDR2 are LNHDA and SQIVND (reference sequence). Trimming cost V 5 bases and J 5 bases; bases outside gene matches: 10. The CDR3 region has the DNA TGTGCCAGTAGTCCTACTACAGGGGGCAGAGACGAGCAGTACTTC. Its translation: CASSPTTGGRDEQYF.

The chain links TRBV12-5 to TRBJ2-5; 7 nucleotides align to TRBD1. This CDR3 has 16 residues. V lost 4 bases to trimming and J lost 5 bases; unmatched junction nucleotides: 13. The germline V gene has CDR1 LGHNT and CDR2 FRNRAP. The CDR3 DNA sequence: TGTGCTAGTGGTTCCAATCCGACAGGGTTGGGCGAGACCCAGTACTTC. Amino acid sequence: CASGSNPTGLGETQYF.

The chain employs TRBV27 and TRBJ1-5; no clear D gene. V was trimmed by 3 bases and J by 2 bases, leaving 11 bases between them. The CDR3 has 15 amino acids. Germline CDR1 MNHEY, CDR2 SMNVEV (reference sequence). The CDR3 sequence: CASSLWPRGNQPQHF. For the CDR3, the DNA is TGTGCCAGCAGTTTGTGGCCCCGGGGCAATCAGCCCCAGCATTTT.

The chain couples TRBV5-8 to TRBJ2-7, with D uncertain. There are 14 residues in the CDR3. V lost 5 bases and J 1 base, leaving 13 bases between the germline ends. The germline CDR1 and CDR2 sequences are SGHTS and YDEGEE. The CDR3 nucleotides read TGTGCCAGCAGGTCCCTCGTCCGTTCCTACGAGCAGTACTTC. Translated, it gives CASRSLVRSYEQYF. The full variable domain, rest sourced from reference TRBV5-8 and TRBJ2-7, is EAGVTQSPTHLIKTRGQQATLRCSPISGHTSVYWYQQALGLGLQFLLWYDEGEERNRGNFPPRFSGRQFPNYSSELNVNALELEDSALYLCASRSLVRSYEQYFGPGTRLTVT.

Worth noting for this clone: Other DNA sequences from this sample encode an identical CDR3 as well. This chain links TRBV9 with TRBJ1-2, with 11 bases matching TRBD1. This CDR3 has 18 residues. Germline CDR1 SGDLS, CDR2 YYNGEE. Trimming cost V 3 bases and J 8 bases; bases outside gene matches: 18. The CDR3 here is CASSADPGTGGIGRGYTF. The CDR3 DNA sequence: TGTGCCAGCAGCGCGGATCCCGGGACAGGGGGAATCGGTCGGGGCTACACCTTC.

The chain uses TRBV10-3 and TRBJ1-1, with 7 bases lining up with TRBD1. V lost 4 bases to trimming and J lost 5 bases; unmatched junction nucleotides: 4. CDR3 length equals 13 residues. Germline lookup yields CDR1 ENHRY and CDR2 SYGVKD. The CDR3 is CAISGGTETEAFF. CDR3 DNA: TGTGCCATCAGTGGGGGGACAGAAACTGAAGCTTTCTTT.

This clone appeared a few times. This chain's CDR3 is CASSGTRGSNEQFF. CDR3 DNA sequence: TGTGCCAGCAGCGGGACTCGGGGGAGCAATGAGCAGTTCTTC. The genes are TRBV7-9 and TRBJ2-1; D is perhaps TRBD2 (6 bases). CDR3 length: 14 residues. The germline CDR1 and CDR2 sequences are SEHNR and FQNEAQ (reference sequence). The V end lost 5 bases, the J end lost 6 bases, and 14 bases lay between the germline ends.

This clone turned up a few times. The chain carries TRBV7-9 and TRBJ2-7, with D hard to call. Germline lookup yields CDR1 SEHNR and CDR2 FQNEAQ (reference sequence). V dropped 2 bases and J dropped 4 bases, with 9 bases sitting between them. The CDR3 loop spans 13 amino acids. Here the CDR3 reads CASSLYPAYEQYF. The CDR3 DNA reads TGTGCCAGCAGCTTATATCCCGCGTACGAGCAGTACTTC. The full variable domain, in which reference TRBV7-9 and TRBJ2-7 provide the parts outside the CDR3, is DTGVSQNPRHKITKRGQNVTFRCDPISEHNRLYWYRQTLGQGPEFLTYFQNEAQLEKSRLLSDRFSAERPKGSFSTLEIQRTEQGDSAMYLCASSLYPAYEQYFGPGTRLTVT.

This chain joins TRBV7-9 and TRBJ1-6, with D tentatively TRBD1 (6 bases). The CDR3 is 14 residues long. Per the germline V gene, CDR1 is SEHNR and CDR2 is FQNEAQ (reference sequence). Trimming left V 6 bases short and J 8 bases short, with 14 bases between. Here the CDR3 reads CASSLQGLHSPLHF. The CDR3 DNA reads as TGTGCCAGCAGTTTACAGGGACTCCATTCACCCCTCCACTTT.

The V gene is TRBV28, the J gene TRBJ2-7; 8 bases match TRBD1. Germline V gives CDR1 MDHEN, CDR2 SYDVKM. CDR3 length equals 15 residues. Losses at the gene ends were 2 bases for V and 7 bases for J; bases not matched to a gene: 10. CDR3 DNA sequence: TGTGCCAGCAGTTTACGGACAGGGCTGCCTAGGGAGCAGTACTTC. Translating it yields CASSLRTGLPREQYF.

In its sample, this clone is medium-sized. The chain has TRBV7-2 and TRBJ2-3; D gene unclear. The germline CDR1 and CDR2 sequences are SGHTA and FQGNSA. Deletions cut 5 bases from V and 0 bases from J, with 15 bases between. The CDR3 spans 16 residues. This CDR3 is CASSLRRASSTDTQYF. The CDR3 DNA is TGTGCCAGCAGCCTTAGAAGGGCAAGTAGCACAGATACGCAGTATTTT.

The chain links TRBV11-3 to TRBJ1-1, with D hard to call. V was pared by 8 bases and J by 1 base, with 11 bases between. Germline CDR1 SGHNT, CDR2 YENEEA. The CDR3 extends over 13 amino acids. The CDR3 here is CASGRDGNTEAFF. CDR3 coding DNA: TGTGCCAGCGGACGAGACGGGAACACTGAAGCTTTCTTT.

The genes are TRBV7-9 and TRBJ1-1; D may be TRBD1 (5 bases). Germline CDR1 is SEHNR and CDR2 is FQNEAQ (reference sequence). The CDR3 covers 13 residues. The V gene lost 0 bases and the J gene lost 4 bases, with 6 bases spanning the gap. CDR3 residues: CASSLAGTTEAFF. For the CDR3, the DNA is TGTGCCAGCAGCTTAGCCGGGACCACTGAAGCTTTCTTT.

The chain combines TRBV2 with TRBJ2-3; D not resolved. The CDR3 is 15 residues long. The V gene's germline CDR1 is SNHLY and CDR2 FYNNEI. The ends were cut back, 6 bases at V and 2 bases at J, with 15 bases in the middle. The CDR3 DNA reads TGTGCCAGCAGAGCCAAACTCAGAGACACAGATACGCAGTATTTT. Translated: CASRAKLRDTDTQYF. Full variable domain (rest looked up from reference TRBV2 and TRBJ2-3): EPEVTQTPSHQVTQMGQEVILRCVPISNHLYFYWYRQILGQKVEFLVSFYNNEISEKSEIFDDQFSVERPDGSNFTLKIRSTKLEDSAMYFCASRAKLRDTDTQYFGPGTRLTVL.

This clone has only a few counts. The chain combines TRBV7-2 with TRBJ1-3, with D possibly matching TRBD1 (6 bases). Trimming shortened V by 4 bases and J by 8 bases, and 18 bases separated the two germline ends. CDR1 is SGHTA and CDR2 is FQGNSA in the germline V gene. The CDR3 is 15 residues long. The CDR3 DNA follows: TGTGCCAGCAGCTCCCCACCGGGACAAAGAGACACCATATATTTT. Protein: CASSSPPGQRDTIYF.

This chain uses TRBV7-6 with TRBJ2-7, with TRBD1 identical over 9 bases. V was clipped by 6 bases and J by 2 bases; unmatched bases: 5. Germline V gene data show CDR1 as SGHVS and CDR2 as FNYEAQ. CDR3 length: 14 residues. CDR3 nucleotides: TGTGCCAGCAGTTGGGGACAGGGCCCCTACGAGCAGTACTTC. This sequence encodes CASSWGQGPYEQYF.

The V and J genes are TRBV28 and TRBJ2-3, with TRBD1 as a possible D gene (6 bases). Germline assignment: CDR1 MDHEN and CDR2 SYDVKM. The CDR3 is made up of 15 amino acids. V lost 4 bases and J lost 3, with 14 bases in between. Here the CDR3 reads CASSYPGQWTDTQYF. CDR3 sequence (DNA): TGTGCCAGCAGTTATCCGGGACAATGGACAGATACGCAGTATTTT.

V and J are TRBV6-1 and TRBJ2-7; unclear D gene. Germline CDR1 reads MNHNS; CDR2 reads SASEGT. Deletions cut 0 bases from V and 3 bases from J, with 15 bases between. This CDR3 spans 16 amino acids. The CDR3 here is CASSEARRVWIYEQYF. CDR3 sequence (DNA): TGTGCCAGCAGTGAAGCCCGCCGGGTTTGGATCTACGAGCAGTACTTC.

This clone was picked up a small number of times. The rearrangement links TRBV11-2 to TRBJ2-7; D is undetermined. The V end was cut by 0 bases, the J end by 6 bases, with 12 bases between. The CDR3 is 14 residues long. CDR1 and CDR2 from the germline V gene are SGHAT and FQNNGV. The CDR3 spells CASSLDRLGTEQYF. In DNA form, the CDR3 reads TGTGCCAGCAGCTTAGATCGGTTGGGAACCGAGCAGTACTTC.

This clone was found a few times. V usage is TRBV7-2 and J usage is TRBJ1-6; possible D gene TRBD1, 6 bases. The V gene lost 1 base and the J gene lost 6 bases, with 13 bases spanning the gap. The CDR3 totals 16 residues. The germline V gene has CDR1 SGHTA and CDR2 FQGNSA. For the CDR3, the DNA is TGTGCCAGCAGCTTAGTCCCAACAGGGAGTAATTCACCCCTCCACTTT. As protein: CASSLVPTGSNSPLHF.

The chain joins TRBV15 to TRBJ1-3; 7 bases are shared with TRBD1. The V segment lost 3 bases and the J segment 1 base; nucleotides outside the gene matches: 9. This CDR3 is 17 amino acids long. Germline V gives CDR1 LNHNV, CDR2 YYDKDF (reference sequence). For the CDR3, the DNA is TGTGCCACCAGCAGTAATAGAGACAGGGCTTCTGGAAACACCATATATTTT. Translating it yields CATSSNRDRASGNTIYF. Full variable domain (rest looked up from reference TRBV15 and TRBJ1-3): DAMVIQNPRYQVTQFGKPVTLSCSQTLNHNVMYWYQQKSSQAPKLLFHYYDKDFNNEADTPDNFQSRRPNTSFCFLDIRSPGLGDTAMYLCATSSNRDRASGNTIYFGEGSWLTVV.

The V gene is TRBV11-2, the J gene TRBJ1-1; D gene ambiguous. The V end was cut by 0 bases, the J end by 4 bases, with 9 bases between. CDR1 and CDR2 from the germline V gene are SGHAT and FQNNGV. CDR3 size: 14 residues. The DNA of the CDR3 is TGTGCCAGCAGCTTAGAAAGGTTAAGCACTGAAGCTTTCTTT. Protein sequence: CASSLERLSTEAFF.

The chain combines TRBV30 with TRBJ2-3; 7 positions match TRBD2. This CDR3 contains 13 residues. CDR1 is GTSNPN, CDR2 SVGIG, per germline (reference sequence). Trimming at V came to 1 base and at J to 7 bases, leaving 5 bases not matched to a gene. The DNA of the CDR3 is TGTGCCTGGAGTGGGGCAGCGGGGCATACGCAGTATTTT. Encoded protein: CAWSGAAGHTQYF.

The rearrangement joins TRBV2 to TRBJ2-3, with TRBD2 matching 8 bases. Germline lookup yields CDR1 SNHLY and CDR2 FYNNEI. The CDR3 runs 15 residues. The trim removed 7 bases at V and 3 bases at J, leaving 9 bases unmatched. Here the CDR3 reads CASTEGLVGTDTQYF. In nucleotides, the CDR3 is TGTGCCAGCACCGAGGGACTAGTAGGTACAGATACGCAGTATTTT.

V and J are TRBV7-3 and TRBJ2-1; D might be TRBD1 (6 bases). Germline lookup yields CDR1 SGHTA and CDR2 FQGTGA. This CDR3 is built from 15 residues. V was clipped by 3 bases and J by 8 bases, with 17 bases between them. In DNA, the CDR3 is TGTGCCAGCAGCTTCCCCCCCCAGGGGTCTGATGAGCAGTTCTTC. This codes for CASSFPPQGSDEQFF.

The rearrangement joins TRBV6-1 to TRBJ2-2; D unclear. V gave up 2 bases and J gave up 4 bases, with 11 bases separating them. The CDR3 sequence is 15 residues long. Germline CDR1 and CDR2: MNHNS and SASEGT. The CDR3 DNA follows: TGTGCCAGCAGTGAATCCTGGGTCCCCACCGGGGAGCTGTTTTTT. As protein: CASSESWVPTGELFF.

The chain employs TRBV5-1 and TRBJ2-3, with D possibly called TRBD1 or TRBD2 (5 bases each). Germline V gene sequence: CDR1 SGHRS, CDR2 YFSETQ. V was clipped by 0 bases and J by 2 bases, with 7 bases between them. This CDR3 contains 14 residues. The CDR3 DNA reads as TGCGCCAGCAGCTTGGAGGGGACCACAGATACGCAGTATTTT. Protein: CASSLEGTTDTQYF.